This is a list of T cell receptor beta chains from one sample in a study of cytomegalovirus exposure and HLA in healthy donors. The data were produced by immunoSEQ multiplex PCR, yet TCRdb's version contains in-frame clones alone and is incomplete. The sample lists 150,000 to 200,000 clones, almost 85% occurring once. Sequencing was carried out using PBMCs. These receptors were collected from a girl aged 5-17 years in good health and CMV-seropositive. The conserved cysteine and the conserved F or W are not part of the CDR3 here. For some rows the clone size is stated as once, few or many, or as a class when expanded; others skip it.

v_call,cdr3_length,clone_size,cdr3_aa
TRBV29-1,12,NA,SVTPGTGGSEAF
TRBV30,14,NA,AWSAWTSLVTDTQY
TRBV18,12,NA,ASSARDRDEKLF
TRBV27,12,NA,ASSSSGLQGALT
TRBV6-1,14,few,ASSEGGYASTDTQY
TRBV9,15,NA,ASSVGGQGGYNSPLH
TRBV11-1,12,NA,ASSQKQGSTEAF
TRBV28,13,NA,ASSFTGGAENTIY
TRBV6-1,12,NA,AGGGGALGETQY
TRBV7-2,11,NA,ASSSSPVETQY
TRBV5-6,12,NA,ASSLRNGGYGYT
TRBV11-2,11,NA,ASSYFRDEEQY
TRBV19,13,NA,ASRDRRLSSYEQY
TRBV19,13,NA,ASRGPGQGTYEQY
TRBV11-3,14,NA,ASSLYGTGAATEAF
TRBV28,14,NA,ASSTPGTGGTNEQY
TRBV2,12,NA,ASSAMLAKDEQF
TRBV12-5,11,once,ASGLGGRDEQY
TRBV7-9,13,NA,ASSFRAGPLREQY
TRBV28,15,NA,ASSLLGTEGSGNTIY
TRBV16,11,NA,ASSQSRDQPQH
TRBV5-5,11,NA,ASGPGRNYEQY